This TCR beta chain appears in the sequencing data of a study of T cell changes during pregnancy in multiple sclerosis. This CDR3 contains 13 residues. Trimming shortened V by 3 bases and J by 6 bases, and 12 bases separated the two germline ends. Germline values: CDR1 GTSNPN, CDR2 SVGIG (reference sequence). Here immunoSEQ multiplex PCR was the method, and the copy in TCRdb shows in-frame clones only, minus some. The sample yields tens of thousands of clones, 90% to 95% seen once. In its sample, this clone was seen a few times. The gene calls are TRBV30 and TRBJ1-5; weak D call: TRBD1 (6 bases). The sequencing here drew on peripheral blood, taken in the third trimester of pregnancy. This sequence originates from a female donor with multiple sclerosis, enrolled in a pregnancy study. The DNA for the CDR3 is TGTGCCTGGAGAGGGGGGGCCGGTCAGCCCCAGCATTTT. Translating it yields CAWRGGAGQPQHF.